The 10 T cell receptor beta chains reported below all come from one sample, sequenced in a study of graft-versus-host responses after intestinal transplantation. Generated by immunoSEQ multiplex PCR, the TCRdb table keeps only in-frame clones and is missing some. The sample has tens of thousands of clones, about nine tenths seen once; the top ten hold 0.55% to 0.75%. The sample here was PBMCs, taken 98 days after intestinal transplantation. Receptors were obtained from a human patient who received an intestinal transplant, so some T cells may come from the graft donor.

CDR3 sequence: CASSPTGAGAEQYF. The CDR3 DNA is TGTGCCAGCAGTCCGACAGGGGCCGGGGCCGAGCAGTACTTC. The chain has TRBV6-1 and TRBJ2-7, with 8 bases lining up with TRBD1. V shed 5 bases and J 6 bases; nucleotides not matched to a gene: 9. The CDR3 extends over 14 amino acids. CDR1 is MNHNS and CDR2 is SASEGT in the germline V gene.

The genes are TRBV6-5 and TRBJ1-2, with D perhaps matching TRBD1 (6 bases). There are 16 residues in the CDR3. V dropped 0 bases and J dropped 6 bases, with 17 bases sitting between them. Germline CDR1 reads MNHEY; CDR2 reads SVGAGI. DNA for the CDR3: TGTGCCAGCAGTTACTCATCGGAGGGGGGAGTCAATGGCTACACCTTC. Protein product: CASSYSSEGGVNGYTF.

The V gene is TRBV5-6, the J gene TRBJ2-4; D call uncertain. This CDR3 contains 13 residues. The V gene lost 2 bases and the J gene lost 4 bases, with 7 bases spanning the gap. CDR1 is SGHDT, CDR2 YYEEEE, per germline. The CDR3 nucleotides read TGTGCCAGCAGCTTCGGGCAGAAAAACATTCAGTACTTC. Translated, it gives CASSFGQKNIQYF.

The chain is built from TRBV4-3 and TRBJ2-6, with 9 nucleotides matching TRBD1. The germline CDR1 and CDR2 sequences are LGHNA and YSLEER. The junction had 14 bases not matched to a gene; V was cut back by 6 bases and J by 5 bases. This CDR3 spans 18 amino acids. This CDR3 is CASSRGTGSPRRANVLTF. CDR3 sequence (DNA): TGCGCCAGCAGTCGGGGGACAGGGTCCCCCAGACGGGCCAACGTCCTGACTTTC.

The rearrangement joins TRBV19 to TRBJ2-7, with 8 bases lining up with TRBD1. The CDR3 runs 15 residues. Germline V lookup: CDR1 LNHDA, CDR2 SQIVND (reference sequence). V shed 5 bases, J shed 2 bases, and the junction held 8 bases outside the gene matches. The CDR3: CASSPILTGAYEQYF. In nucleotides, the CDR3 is TGTGCCAGTAGTCCAATACTGACAGGGGCCTACGAGCAGTACTTC.

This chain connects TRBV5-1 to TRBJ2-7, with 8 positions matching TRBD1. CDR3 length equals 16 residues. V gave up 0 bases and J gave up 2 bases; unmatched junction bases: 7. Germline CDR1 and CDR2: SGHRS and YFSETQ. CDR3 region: CASSLERDRPTYEQYF. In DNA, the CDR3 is TGCGCCAGCAGCTTGGAACGGGACAGGCCCACCTACGAGCAGTACTTC.

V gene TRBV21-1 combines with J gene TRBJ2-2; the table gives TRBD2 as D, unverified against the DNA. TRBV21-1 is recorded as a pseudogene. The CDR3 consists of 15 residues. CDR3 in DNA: TGTGCCAGCAGCAAAGGGGACGGGAGCACCGGGGAGCTGTTTTTT. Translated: CASSKGDGSTGELFF.

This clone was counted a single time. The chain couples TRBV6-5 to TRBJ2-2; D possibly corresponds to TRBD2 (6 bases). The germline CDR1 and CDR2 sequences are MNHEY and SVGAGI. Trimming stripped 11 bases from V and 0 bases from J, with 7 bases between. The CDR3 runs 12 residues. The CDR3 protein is CAAGPNTGELFF. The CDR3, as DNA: TGTGCCGCGGGGCCGAACACCGGGGAGCTGTTTTTT.

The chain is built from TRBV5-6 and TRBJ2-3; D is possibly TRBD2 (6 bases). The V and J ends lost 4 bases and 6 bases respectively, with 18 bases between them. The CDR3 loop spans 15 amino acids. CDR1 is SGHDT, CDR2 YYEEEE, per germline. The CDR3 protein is CASSIWPGADDTQYF. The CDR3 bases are TGTGCCAGCAGCATATGGCCGGGAGCGGATGATACGCAGTATTTT.

The CDR3 reads CVRSPRTGARRYEQYF. The CDR3 DNA sequence: TGTGTCAGAAGCCCCAGGACAGGTGCAAGGCGATACGAGCAGTACTTC. The chain uses TRBV7-5 and TRBJ2-7; TRBD1, the table's D call, was not compared with the DNA. TRBV7-5 is shown as a pseudogene. This CDR3 region has 16 residues.